This T cell receptor beta chain was recorded in a study of blood T cells in healthy people across ages. A second PCR, run for about 7 to 11 cycles, used a sample-barcoded 5' primer plus a J-beta primer mix. TCRdb used MiXCR to reprocess the 5' RACE reads, holding one entry per CDR3 protein. The data contain over a million distinct CDR3 sequences, 45% of them singletons. V shed 3 bases and J shed 4 bases, with 6 bases lying between them. Germline V gene lookup returns CDR1 LNHNV and CDR2 YYDKDF (reference sequence). The CDR3 runs 12 residues. V gene TRBV15 combines with J gene TRBJ2-5; D call uncertain. Input material: blood. This TCR derives from a woman aged 55-75 years in good health. The CDR3 reads CATSSTLETQYF. CDR3 nucleotide sequence: TGTGCCACCAGCAGCACCCTAGAGACCCAGTACTTC.